This entry features one T cell receptor beta chain sequence. The antigen remains unidentified. V lost 0 bases to trimming and J lost 8 bases, with 13 bases between them. Germline V gene sequence: CDR1 SEHNR, CDR2 FQNEAQ (reference sequence). The CDR3 runs 14 residues. This record belongs to a study of T cell responses to AZD1222 COVID-19 vaccine. Study-level results: There were mostly white British donors and more females than males, and clonal diversity was possibly underestimated. The repertoires were collected only after the peak T cell response. Among those given AZD1222, only five or six were seropositive at baseline.

Only in-frame clones appear in the TCRdb table, and some are missing; sequencing was by immunoSEQ multiplex PCR. The data hold under 150,000 clones, with approximately 90% observed a single time. The sequenced sample was peripheral blood, obtained on day 0 of MenACWY control vaccination. V gene TRBV7-9 combines with J gene TRBJ1-1; perhaps TRBD1 as D (5 bases). The clonotype originates from an adult in good health. DNA of the CDR3: TGTGCCAGCAGCTTAGCGACGTTAGGGGCGGAAGCTTTCTTT. Amino acids: CASSLATLGAEAFF.